The 9 T cell receptor beta chains listed next were all sequenced from one sample in a study of blood T cell repertoires in COVID-19 (dated by TCRdb to about 2020). The library was produced with the immunoSEQ multiplex PCR assay. Not all clones reach the TCRdb copy of this immuneACCESS table, which keeps in-frame sequences only. Checked studies attribute under half of the gap to unresolved V genes and leave the rest unexplained. The sample has some 72,000 clones on record, 80% to 90% of them singletons. The ten largest clones add up to approximately 4.2% of the sample. The sample was peripheral blood. The receptors come from a middle-aged man with active COVID-19.

The chain carries TRBV3-1 (or the pseudogene TRBV3-2) and TRBJ2-7; 7 bases fit TRBD2. Germline CDR1 and CDR2: LGHDT and YNNKEL (reference sequence). This CDR3 spans 16 amino acids. V lost 4 bases, J lost 5 bases, and 14 bases stayed unmatched. The CDR3 DNA reads as TGTGCCAGCAGCCTTAGAGGCGCCCGGGGAGGGAACGAGCAGTACTTC. It encodes CASSLRGARGGNEQYF.

This clone came up once. The chain uses TRBV12-5 and TRBJ2-7; 7 bases align to TRBD2. V was clipped by 9 bases and J by 4 bases; unmatched bases: 12. CDR3 length equals 14 residues. From germline, CDR1 is LGHNT and CDR2 FRNRAP. The chain's CDR3 is CASSKAGDVYEQYF. Here the CDR3 DNA reads TGTGCTAGCAGCAAGGCGGGGGACGTTTACGAGCAGTACTTC.

The chain is built from TRBV25-1 and TRBJ1-2; no firm D call. CDR3 length: 13 amino acids. Germline CDR1 MGHDK, CDR2 SYGVNS. Trimming shortened V by 3 bases and J by 8 bases, and 13 bases separated the two germline ends. This CDR3 reads CASSERELGGYTF. Written as DNA, the CDR3 is TGTGCCAGCAGTGAGAGGGAACTTGGCGGCTACACCTTC.

The chain recombines TRBV12-5 with TRBJ2-7; the match to TRBD2 covers 12 bases. The V segment lost 3 bases and the J segment 6 bases; nucleotides outside the gene matches: 9. The CDR3 runs 16 residues. CDR1 and CDR2 from the germline V gene are LGHNT and FRNRAP. For the CDR3, the DNA is TGTGCTAGTGGTTTTTCACTAGCGGGAGGTGAAGGCGAGCAGTACTTC. It is translated as CASGFSLAGGEGEQYF. Filled out from reference TRBV12-5 and TRBJ2-7, the complete variable domain reads DARVTQTPRHKVTEMGQEVTMRCQPILGHNTVFWYRQTMMQGLELLAYFRNRAPLDDSGMPKDRFSAEMPDATLATLKIQPSEPRDSAVYFCASGFSLAGGEGEQYFGPGTRLTVT.

The chain recombines TRBV3-1 (or the pseudogene TRBV3-2) with TRBJ1-1; D ambiguous. CDR1 is LGHDT, CDR2 YNNKEL, per germline (reference sequence). The V and J ends lost 6 bases and 14 bases respectively, with 19 bases between them. The CDR3 sequence is 12 residues long. CDR3 sequence: CASRSAGGRHFF. DNA of the CDR3: TGTGCCAGCAGGTCCGCGGGAGGCCGTCACTTCTTT.

The genes are TRBV2 and TRBJ1-5; 9 bases match TRBD1. V lost 6 bases and J lost 6; bases outside the gene matches: 6. Germline loops: CDR1 SNHLY, CDR2 FYNNEI. This CDR3 spans 14 amino acids. CDR3 nucleotide sequence: TGTGCCAGCAGCCGGGACAGGGAGGGTCAGCCCCAGCATTTT. Its translation is CASSRDREGQPQHF.

The chain recombines TRBV19 with TRBJ2-1; TRBD1 matches 7 bases. V lost 5 bases and J lost 4; bases outside the gene matches: 5. CDR1 is LNHDA and CDR2 is SQIVND in the germline V gene (reference sequence). CDR3 length: 14 amino acids. The CDR3 region has the DNA TGTGCCAGTAGTTCACCGGGACAGTACAATGAGCAGTTCTTC. Its translation: CASSSPGQYNEQFF. The full variable domain, with the rest looked up from reference TRBV19 and TRBJ2-1, is DGGITQSPKYLFRKEGQNVTLSCEQNLNHDAMYWYRQDPGQGLRLIYYSQIVNDFQKGDIAEGYSVSREKKESFPLTVTSAQKNPTAFYLCASSSPGQYNEQFFGPGTRLTVL.

The chain carries TRBV12-3 or TRBV12-4 and TRBJ1-2; 7 nucleotides line up with TRBD1. With 6 bases clipped from V and 3 bases from J, the junction kept 4 bases outside the gene matches. CDR3 length: 13 amino acids. CDR3 bases: TGTGCCAGCAGCCCGGGACAGTACTATGGCTACACCTTC. It encodes CASSPGQYYGYTF.

The chain has TRBV28 and TRBJ1-5, with a weak D call TRBD1 (5 bases). CDR1 and CDR2 from the germline V gene are MDHEN and SYDVKM. V dropped 6 bases and J dropped 0 bases, with 12 bases sitting between them. The CDR3 runs to 15 residues. Here the CDR3 reads CASRDGGHSNQPQHF. In nucleotides, the CDR3 is TGTGCCAGCAGGGACGGGGGTCATAGCAATCAGCCCCAGCATTTT.